Below are 22 T cell receptor beta chains sequenced from a single sample in a study of T-cell reconstitution after alpha-beta-depleted transplantation in children. Unique molecular identifiers were incorporated during preparation of the TCRbeta library. TCRdb redid the calling of the PCR reads with MiXCR, one entry per CDR3 protein. The sample lists 450,000 to 550,000 distinct CDR3 sequences; 9.5% to 12% were seen once. The sequencing here drew on PBMCs, mostly from graft donor cells, taken 180 days after TCRalphabeta/CD19-depleted stem cell transplant. These receptors were taken from a female patient aged 2-15 years who had a stem cell transplant for aplastic anemia, so the T cells may come from the graft donor.

This clonotype showed up just a few times. The CDR3 loop is CASSLNDLIGGYTF. CDR3 DNA sequence: TGCGCCAGCAGCTTGAACGACTTAATCGGAGGCTACACCTTC. The genes are TRBV5-1 and TRBJ1-2; D gene ambiguous. CDR1 is SGHRS and CDR2 is YFSETQ in the germline V gene. The V and J ends lost 1 base and 8 bases respectively, with 15 bases between them. CDR3 length: 14 amino acids.

This clonotype was seen only a few times. This chain connects TRBV10-3 to TRBJ1-6; TRBD1 matches at 8 bases. This CDR3 region has 21 residues. Germline V CDR1 and CDR2: ENHRY, SYGVKD. Germline trimming cut 0 bases from V and 0 bases from J; bases unmatched to any gene: 13. The chain's CDR3 is CAISESGPGTGTSSYNSPLHF. The DNA of the CDR3 is TGTGCCATCAGTGAGTCGGGACCCGGGACAGGAACTAGCTCCTATAATTCACCCCTCCACTTT.

A few counts support this clonotype. The J gene is TRBJ2-7, the V gene TRBV7-9, with 10 bases fitting TRBD1. There are 15 residues in the CDR3. Germline CDR1 reads SEHNR; CDR2 reads FQNEAQ (reference sequence). V shed 5 bases and J 0 bases; nucleotides not matched to a gene: 4. This chain's CDR3 is CASSGDRGSSYEQYV. The DNA for the CDR3 is TGTGCCAGCAGCGGGGACAGGGGAAGCTCCTACGAGCAGTACGTC.

The chain links TRBV6-5 to TRBJ1-5; D unclear. Germline V gene data show CDR1 as MNHEY and CDR2 as SVGAGI. The CDR3 is 15 amino acids. Between the trimmed V and J ends, which lost 4 bases and 3 bases, there was a span of 13 bases. The CDR3 bases are TGTGCCAGCAGTTTTCGACTGTCCCCCAATCAGCCCCAGCATTTT. It yields the protein CASSFRLSPNQPQHF.

The CDR3 sequence is CASSFPSVVNEQFF. The CDR3 DNA reads as TGTGCCAGCAGTTTTCCTTCGGTAGTCAATGAGCAGTTCTTC. The chain carries TRBV12-3 or TRBV12-4 and TRBJ2-1; D remains ambiguous. V gave up 3 bases and J gave up 6 bases, with 12 bases separating them. There are 14 residues in the CDR3.

The gene calls are TRBV10-2 and TRBJ1-5, with D unresolved. V lost 5 bases and J 1 base, leaving 9 bases between the germline ends. This CDR3 has 14 residues. CDR1 and CDR2 (germline): WSHSY, SAAADI. The CDR3 is CASSFPGSNQPQHF. CDR3 bases: TGCGCCAGCAGTTTCCCGGGGAGCAATCAGCCCCAGCATTTT.

V usage is TRBV5-4 and J usage is TRBJ2-7, with 10 bases lining up with TRBD1. The germline V gene encodes CDR1 SGHNT and CDR2 YYREEE (reference sequence). The CDR3 extends over 15 amino acids. The J segment lost 4 bases and the V segment lost 0 bases, leaving 4 bases of the junction unmatched. The DNA of the CDR3 is TGTGCCAGCAGCTTGGAAGGGACAGGGGTGTACGAGCAGTACGTC. Protein: CASSLEGTGVYEQYV.

This clonotype was detected a few times. The chain recombines TRBV29-1 with TRBJ1-1; D uncertain. V gave up 1 base and J gave up 8 bases, with 11 bases separating them. The CDR3 extends over 12 amino acids. Germline V gene lookup returns CDR1 SQVTM and CDR2 ANQGSEA. CDR3 sequence: CSVEGAVLEAFF. The CDR3 nucleotides read TGCAGCGTTGAAGGGGCAGTCCTCGAAGCTTTCTTT.

V gene TRBV7-2 combines with J gene TRBJ2-7; 8 nucleotides match TRBD2. The CDR3 spans 16 residues. The germline V gene has CDR1 SGHTA and CDR2 FQGNSA. J was trimmed by 6 bases and V by 5 bases; bases with no gene match: 15. Here the CDR3 reads CASSLRLAPRKIEQYF. The CDR3 region has the DNA TGTGCCAGCAGCCTCCGACTAGCGCCACGGAAAATCGAGCAGTACTTC.

The V call is TRBV29-1, the J call TRBJ2-5, with TRBD1 matching 8 bases. J was trimmed by 4 bases and V by 3 bases; bases with no gene match: 4. Germline V gene data show CDR1 as SQVTM and CDR2 as ANQGSEA. The CDR3 sequence is 13 residues long. CDR3 loop: CSVDRGQLETQYF. The CDR3 DNA is TGCAGCGTTGACAGGGGGCAACTAGAGACCCAGTACTTC.

The sample holds a few counts of this clonotype. The V call is TRBV4-3, the J call TRBJ2-7, with 7 nucleotides matching TRBD1. V trimming: 0 bases; J trimming: 2 bases; junction bases outside the gene matches: 7. CDR1 and CDR2 (germline): LGHNA, YSLEER. There are 16 residues in the CDR3. The chain's CDR3 is CASSQDRRQGPYEQYF. The CDR3 DNA follows: TGCGCCAGCAGCCAAGACCGCCGACAGGGCCCCTACGAGCAGTACTTC.

The sample holds a few counts of this clonotype. This chain links TRBV3-1 with TRBJ2-1, with D perhaps given as TRBD1 or TRBD2 (5 bases each). Trimming took 3 bases from V and 1 from J, leaving 10 bases between them. CDR3 length: 15 amino acids. Germline values: CDR1 LGHDT, CDR2 YNNKEL (reference sequence). The CDR3 sequence is CASSQGWGSYNEQFF. The CDR3 DNA sequence: TGTGCCAGCAGCCAGGGCTGGGGGTCCTACAATGAGCAGTTCTTC.

This clonotype was observed a handful of times. The V gene is TRBV29-1, the J gene TRBJ2-4, with 8 bases fitting TRBD1. After removal of 0 bases from V and 1 base from J, the junction contained 11 bases not matched to a gene. Germline V gene lookup returns CDR1 SQVTM and CDR2 ANQGSEA. This CDR3 spans 18 amino acids. The CDR3 region is CSVEDRGTGGSAKNIQYF. CDR3 nucleotide sequence: TGCAGCGTTGAAGATCGAGGGACAGGCGGTTCGGCCAAAAACATTCAGTACTTC.

The rearrangement links TRBV20-1 to TRBJ2-2; 9 bases align to TRBD2. CDR3 length: 18 amino acids. Unmatched junction bases numbered 12, after V lost 4 bases and J lost 0 bases. Germline assignment: CDR1 DFQATT and CDR2 SNEGSKA (reference sequence). The CDR3 nucleotides are TGCAGTGCTAAGCCCATAGCGGGAGAGTTTGCGAACACCGGGGAGCTGTTTTTT. Its protein is CSAKPIAGEFANTGELFF.

V and J are TRBV4-3 and TRBJ2-7; TRBD2 aligns across 10 bases. The ends lost 1 base at V and 0 bases at J; junction bases unmatched: 3. The CDR3 runs 16 residues. CDR1 is LGHNA and CDR2 is YSLEER in the germline V gene. In nucleotides, the CDR3 is TGCGCCAGCAGCCAAGTGGCTAGCGGGAGCTCCTACGAGCAGTACTTC. Its translation is CASSQVASGSSYEQYF.

The V call is TRBV5-1, the J call TRBJ1-1, with D maybe TRBD1 (6 bases). This CDR3 has 14 residues. V dropped 4 bases and J dropped 4 bases, with 14 bases sitting between them. The germline V gene has CDR1 SGHRS and CDR2 YFSETQ. CDR3 protein: CASSQRQGSTEAFF. The CDR3 DNA sequence: TGCGCCAGCAGCCAAAGGCAGGGGAGCACTGAAGCTTTCTTT.

Only a few counts were recorded for this clonotype. The rearrangement uses TRBV7-6 and TRBJ2-1; 11 positions match TRBD2. V lost 3 bases and J lost 9; bases outside the gene matches: 7. Germline V gives CDR1 SGHVS, CDR2 FNYEAQ. This CDR3 region has 15 residues. The CDR3: CASSFPLAGDLEQFF. In DNA, the CDR3 is TGTGCCAGCAGCTTCCCACTAGCGGGAGACCTTGAGCAGTTCTTC.

A few counts support this clonotype. The CDR3 DNA reads as TGTGCCAGCTCACCAAAGGAGCGTTTCTCCTACAATGAGCAGTTCTTC. Its protein is CASSPKERFSYNEQFF. V and J are TRBV18 and TRBJ2-1; no reliable D call. V was trimmed by 2 bases and J by 0 bases, leaving 11 bases between them. The CDR3 is 16 amino acids. Germline CDR1 and CDR2: KGHSH and LQKENI.

This clonotype was detected a few times. V gene TRBV7-9 combines with J gene TRBJ2-3; a weak D match, TRBD2 (5 bases). The germline V and J ends were trimmed by 6 bases and 2 bases, with 21 bases remaining between them. The germline V gene has CDR1 SEHNR and CDR2 FQNEAQ (reference sequence). The CDR3 is 17 amino acids. CDR3 residues: CASSTQPLTGITDTQYF. As DNA, the CDR3 is TGTGCCAGCAGTACCCAGCCACTTACCGGGATCACAGATACGCAGTATTTT.

V gene TRBV28 combines with J gene TRBJ2-7; the D is unclear. The CDR3 runs 13 residues. The ends were cut back, 4 bases at V and 5 bases at J, with 12 bases in the middle. Per germline, CDR1 MDHEN and CDR2 SYDVKM. The CDR3 nucleotides are TGTGCCAGCAGTTCCCTTAATCGGAACGAGCAGTACGTC. Amino acids: CASSSLNRNEQYV.

The chain links TRBV7-9 to TRBJ1-1; D uncertain. The V end was cut by 4 bases, the J end by 2 bases, with 11 bases between. The CDR3 has 14 residues. CDR1 and CDR2 (germline): SEHNR, FQNEAQ (reference sequence). The CDR3 region is CASSSDGINTEAFF. In nucleotides, the CDR3 is TGTGCCAGCAGCTCTGACGGGATTAACACTGAAGCTTTCTTT.

This chain links TRBV24-1 with TRBJ2-1; D is possibly TRBD2 (6 bases). Germline loops: CDR1 KGHDR, CDR2 SFDVKD. V lost 9 bases and J 3 bases, leaving 11 bases between the germline ends. This CDR3 is built from 13 residues. The CDR3 protein is CATASGYYNEQFF. CDR3 coding DNA: TGTGCCACCGCAAGCGGGTACTACAATGAGCAGTTCTTC.